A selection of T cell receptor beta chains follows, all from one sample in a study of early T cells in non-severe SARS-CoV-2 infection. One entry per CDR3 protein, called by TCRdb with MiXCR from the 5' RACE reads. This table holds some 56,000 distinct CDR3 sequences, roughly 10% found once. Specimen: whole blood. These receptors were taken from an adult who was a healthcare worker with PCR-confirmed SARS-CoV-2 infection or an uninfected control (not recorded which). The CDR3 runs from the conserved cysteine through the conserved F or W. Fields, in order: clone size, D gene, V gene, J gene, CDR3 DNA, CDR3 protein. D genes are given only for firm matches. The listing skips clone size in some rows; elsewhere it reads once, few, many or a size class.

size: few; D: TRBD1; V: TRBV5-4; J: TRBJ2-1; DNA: TGTGCCAGCAGCGGGAGGGACAGGGCTCACGACAATGAGCAGTTCTTC; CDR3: CASSGRDRAHDNEQFF
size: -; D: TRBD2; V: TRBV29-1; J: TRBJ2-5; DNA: TGCAGCGTTGCGGGACTAGCGGCCCAAGAGACCCAGTACTTC; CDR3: CSVAGLAAQETQYF
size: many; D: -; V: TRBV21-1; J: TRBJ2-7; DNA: TGTGCCAGCAGCAAAATGGGCACCTACGAGCAGTACTTC; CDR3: CASSKMGTYEQYF
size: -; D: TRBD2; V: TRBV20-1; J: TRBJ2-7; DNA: TGCAGTGCTAGAGATCGGGGCGGGAGTGCTAGTTTATACGAGCAGTACTTC; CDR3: CSARDRGGSASLYEQYF
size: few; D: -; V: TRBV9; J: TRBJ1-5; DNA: TGTGCCAGCAGCGTAGGTTCAAATCAGCCCCAGCATTTT; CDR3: CASSVGSNQPQHF
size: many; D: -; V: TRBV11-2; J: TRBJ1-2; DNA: TGTGCCAGCAGCTTAGTGCCCAGGGGTGGCTACACCTTC; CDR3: CASSLVPRGGYTF
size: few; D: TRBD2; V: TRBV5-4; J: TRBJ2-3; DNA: TGTGCCAGTCAGAGGGGGCTAGCGGGAGACGGAGATACGCAGTATTTT; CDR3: CASQRGLAGDGDTQYF
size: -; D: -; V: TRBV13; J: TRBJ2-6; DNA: TGTGCCAGCAGCCCATCATCTGGGGCCAACGTCCTGACTTTC; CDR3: CASSPSSGANVLTF
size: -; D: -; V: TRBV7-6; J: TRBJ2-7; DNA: TGTGCCAGCAGCACCGGGACTGACACCGAGCAGTACTTC; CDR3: CASSTGTDTEQYF
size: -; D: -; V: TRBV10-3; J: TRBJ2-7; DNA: TGTGCCATCAGTGAGGCCCTGCGAGCTCCCTACGAGCAGTACTTC; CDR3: CAISEALRAPYEQYF
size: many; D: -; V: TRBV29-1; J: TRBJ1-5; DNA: TGCAGCGTTGGTGGCCAGGGTAGCAATCAGCCCCAGCATTTT; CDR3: CSVGGQGSNQPQHF
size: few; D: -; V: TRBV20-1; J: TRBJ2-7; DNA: TGCAGTGCTAGTCCGGCTAGCCAAGCATCCTACGAGCAGTACTTC; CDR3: CSASPASQASYEQYF
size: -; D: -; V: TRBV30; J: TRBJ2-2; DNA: TGTGCCGGGATGGACTTCCGGAACACCGGGGAGCTGTTTTTT; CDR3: CAGMDFRNTGELFF
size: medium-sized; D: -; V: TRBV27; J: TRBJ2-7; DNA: TGTGCCAGCAGTTTATCCTTCGGGGGAGGTGAGCAGTACTTC; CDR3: CASSLSFGGGEQYF
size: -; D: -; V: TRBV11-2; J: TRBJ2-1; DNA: TGTGCCAGCAGCTTAGGGGTGGGACCCCCCTACAATGAGCAGTTCTTC; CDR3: CASSLGVGPPYNEQFF
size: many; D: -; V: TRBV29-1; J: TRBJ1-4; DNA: TGCAGCGTTGCAGGCCCTAATGAAAAACTGTTTTTT; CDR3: CSVAGPNEKLFF
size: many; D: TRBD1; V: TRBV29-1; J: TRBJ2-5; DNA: TGCAGCGTGGGGACAGGGGCAGAGACCCAGTACTTC; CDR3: CSVGTGAETQYF
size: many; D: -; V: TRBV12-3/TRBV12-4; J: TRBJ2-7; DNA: TGTGCCAGCAGTAACAGCGGGGAGCAGTACTTC; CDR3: CASSNSGEQYF
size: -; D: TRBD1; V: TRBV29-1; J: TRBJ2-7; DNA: TGCAGCGCGACAGGGGAGTACGAGCAGTACTTC; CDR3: CSATGEYEQYF
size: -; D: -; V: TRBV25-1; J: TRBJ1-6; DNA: TGTGCCAGCAGACAGAATTCACCCCTCCACTTT; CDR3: CASRQNSPLHF
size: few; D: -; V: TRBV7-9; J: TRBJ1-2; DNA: TGTGCCAGCAGCTTAAACCCCGTGGGTGATGGCTACACCTTC; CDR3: CASSLNPVGDGYTF
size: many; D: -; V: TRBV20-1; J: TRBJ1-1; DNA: TGCAGTGCTGAAAGCCGTGAAAAGCACACTGAAGCTTTCTTT; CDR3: CSAESREKHTEAFF
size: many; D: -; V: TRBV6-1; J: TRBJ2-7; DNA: TGTGCCAGCATGGGTACAGGGATGAACGAGCAGTACTTC; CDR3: CASMGTGMNEQYF
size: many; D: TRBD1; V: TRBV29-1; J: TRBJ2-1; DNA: TGCAGCGTTGAAGACTTTAGACAGGGTTGGGATGAGCAGTTCTTC; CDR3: CSVEDFRQGWDEQFF
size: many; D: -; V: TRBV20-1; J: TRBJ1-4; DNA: TGCAGTGCTAGAGATCGACGGACAATGAGCGAACTGTTTTTT; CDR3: CSARDRRTMSELFF
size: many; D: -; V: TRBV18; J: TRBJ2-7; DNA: TGTGCCAGCTCCCCCTACAGCGGCTCCTACGAGCAGTACTTC; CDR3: CASSPYSGSYEQYF
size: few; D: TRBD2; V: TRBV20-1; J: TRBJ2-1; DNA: TGCAGCGGGGGACTAGCGGGAGACGATGAGCAGTTCTTC; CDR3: CSGGLAGDDEQFF
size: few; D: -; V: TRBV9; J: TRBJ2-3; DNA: TGTGCCAGCAAACCCTGGGCCTCACAAAGCACAGATACGCAGTATTTT; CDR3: CASKPWASQSTDTQYF
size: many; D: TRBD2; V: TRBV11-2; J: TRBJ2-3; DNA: TGTGCCAGCAGCTTAGAACGAACTAGCGGGAGGACAGATACGCAGTATTTT; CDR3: CASSLERTSGRTDTQYF